What follows describes a single TCR beta chain. Per the original methods: Reference gene primer amplification in the assay estimated nucleated cell counts. Sequencing used immunoSEQ multiplex PCR; TCRdb keeps in-frame clones, though not all of them. Clone size and the V and J calls come from that table; the DNA yielded D and trimming. The data hold tens of thousands of clones, with 88% observed a single time. This record comes from a study of blood T cell repertoires in COVID-19. Study-wide context: Samples of COVID-19 (acute and convalescent) were obtained from the United States, Italy and Spain. Sample material is recorded as cDNA or gDNA derived from T cells, B-cell-depleted T cells, or PBMCs.

Trimming cost V 6 bases and J 6 bases; bases outside gene matches: 5. This CDR3 is built from 13 residues. From germline, CDR1 is MDHEN and CDR2 SYDVKM. Material for sequencing was peripheral blood. The chain is built from TRBV28 and TRBJ2-1; 7 positions agree with TRBD1. The source is a human donor with active COVID-19. The donor label of this sample is uncertain. CDR3 DNA sequence: TGTGCCAGCAGAGGGGGCGGGTCCAATGAGCAGTTCTTC. Its protein is CASRGGGSNEQFF.